A selection of T cell receptor beta chains follows, all from one sample in a study of CD8 T cells in Susac syndrome. TCRdb re-derived calls from the immunoSEQ multiplex PCR reads in MiXCR, one entry per CDR3 protein. Of around 150,000 distinct CDR3 sequences listed, around 93% are singletons. Sequenced input: CD4+ T cells from PBMCs. Source of these receptors: a human donor in good health. CDR3s include the opening cysteine and the closing phenylalanine or tryptophan. Fields, in order: J gene, clone size, D gene, V gene, CDR3 protein, CDR3 DNA. A D gene is named only where the DNA matches it firmly. Rows give clone size only sometimes, using once, few, many, or a class for an expanded clone.

j_call: TRBJ1-6; clone_size: -; d_call: -; v_call: TRBV7-2; cdr3_aa: CASSLKGSKNSPLHF; cdr3_nt: TGTGCCAGCAGCTTAAAAGGCAGCAAAAATTCACCCCTCCACTTT
j_call: TRBJ2-2; clone_size: -; d_call: -; v_call: TRBV7-3; cdr3_aa: CASSATGTTGELFF; cdr3_nt: TGTGCCAGCAGCGCTACAGGGACCACCGGGGAGCTGTTTTTT
j_call: TRBJ2-5; clone_size: -; d_call: -; v_call: TRBV19; cdr3_aa: CASSPTGERKTQYF; cdr3_nt: TGTGCCAGTAGTCCGACCGGGGAAAGGAAGACCCAGTACTTC
j_call: TRBJ2-2; clone_size: -; d_call: -; v_call: TRBV3-1; cdr3_aa: CASSDGTWHTGELFF; cdr3_nt: TGTGCCAGCAGCGACGGGACCTGGCACACCGGGGAGCTGTTTTTT
j_call: TRBJ1-1; clone_size: -; d_call: -; v_call: TRBV2; cdr3_aa: CASRDEGNTEAFF; cdr3_nt: TGTGCCAGCAGGGATGAGGGGAACACTGAAGCTTTCTTT
j_call: TRBJ1-2; clone_size: once; d_call: -; v_call: TRBV6-5; cdr3_aa: CASSDWNYGYTF; cdr3_nt: TGTGCCAGCAGCGACTGGAACTATGGCTACACCTTC
j_call: TRBJ1-2; clone_size: -; d_call: -; v_call: TRBV7-2; cdr3_aa: CASTLSRRDLWGYTF; cdr3_nt: TGTGCCAGCACCCTTAGCCGCCGCGACCTCTGGGGCTACACCTTC
j_call: TRBJ2-3; clone_size: -; d_call: -; v_call: TRBV20-1; cdr3_aa: CSAAEGGTADTQYF; cdr3_nt: TGCAGTGCCGCCGAAGGAGGGACAGCAGATACGCAGTATTTT
j_call: TRBJ1-4; clone_size: -; d_call: -; v_call: TRBV2; cdr3_aa: CASSDTDLLEKLFF; cdr3_nt: TGTGCCAGCAGTGACACAGACCTTTTGGAAAAACTGTTTTTT
j_call: TRBJ2-5; clone_size: -; d_call: TRBD1; v_call: TRBV25-1; cdr3_aa: CASSQPGGLETQYF; cdr3_nt: TGTGCCAGCAGTCAACCAGGGGGCCTGGAGACCCAGTACTTC
j_call: TRBJ1-6; clone_size: -; d_call: -; v_call: TRBV6-2/TRBV6-3; cdr3_aa: CARLDRSSYNSPLHF; cdr3_nt: TGTGCCAGGTTAGACAGGAGCTCCTATAATTCACCCCTCCACTTT
j_call: TRBJ1-2; clone_size: -; d_call: TRBD1; v_call: TRBV20-1; cdr3_aa: CSARPGQEEDYTF; cdr3_nt: TGCAGTGCTAGACCCGGACAGGAAGAAGACTACACCTTC
j_call: TRBJ2-3; clone_size: -; d_call: TRBD2; v_call: TRBV7-8; cdr3_aa: CASSFLPGASGGAFADTQYF; cdr3_nt: TGTGCCAGCAGCTTCCTCCCAGGCGCTAGCGGGGGGGCTTTTGCAGATACGCAGTATTTT
j_call: TRBJ2-2; clone_size: -; d_call: -; v_call: TRBV7-3; cdr3_aa: CASSLIFSGELFF; cdr3_nt: TGTGCCAGCAGCTTAATTTTCTCAGGGGAGCTGTTTTTT
j_call: TRBJ2-5; clone_size: -; d_call: -; v_call: TRBV20-1; cdr3_aa: CSARRVASETQYF; cdr3_nt: TGCAGTGCTAGGAGAGTAGCGAGCGAGACCCAGTACTTC
j_call: TRBJ1-1; clone_size: -; d_call: -; v_call: TRBV29-1; cdr3_aa: CSVEASTVNTEAFF; cdr3_nt: TGCAGCGTTGAAGCCTCGACTGTGAACACTGAAGCTTTCTTT
j_call: TRBJ1-2; clone_size: -; d_call: TRBD1; v_call: TRBV19; cdr3_aa: CASSIGQGPYGYTF; cdr3_nt: TGTGCCAGTAGTATAGGACAGGGCCCCTATGGCTACACCTTC
j_call: TRBJ1-2; clone_size: once; d_call: TRBD1; v_call: TRBV5-1; cdr3_aa: CASRNRDREYGYTF; cdr3_nt: TGCGCCAGCAGAAACCGGGACAGGGAATATGGCTACACCTTC
j_call: TRBJ2-7; clone_size: -; d_call: -; v_call: TRBV6-5; cdr3_aa: CASSYFNQQYF; cdr3_nt: TGTGCCAGCAGTTACTTTAACCAGCAGTACTTC
j_call: TRBJ2-7; clone_size: -; d_call: -; v_call: TRBV16; cdr3_aa: CASSPDSGEQYF; cdr3_nt: TGTGCCAGCAGCCCGGACAGCGGCGAGCAGTACTTC
j_call: TRBJ1-1; clone_size: -; d_call: -; v_call: TRBV3-1; cdr3_aa: CASSQEFRDEAFF; cdr3_nt: TGTGCCAGCAGCCAAGAATTTAGGGATGAAGCTTTCTTT
j_call: TRBJ1-1; clone_size: -; d_call: -; v_call: TRBV27; cdr3_aa: CASSLPLSKAEAFF; cdr3_nt: TGTGCCAGCAGTTTACCCCTTTCCAAAGCGGAAGCTTTCTTT
j_call: TRBJ2-1; clone_size: -; d_call: TRBD1; v_call: TRBV9; cdr3_aa: CASSVAEGAGEQFF; cdr3_nt: TGTGCCAGCAGCGTAGCTGAGGGGGCGGGTGAGCAGTTCTTC
j_call: TRBJ1-2; clone_size: -; d_call: -; v_call: TRBV29-1; cdr3_aa: CSAILGPSTNYGYTF; cdr3_nt: TGCAGCGCAATTTTAGGCCCATCAACTAACTATGGCTACACCTTC
j_call: TRBJ1-1; clone_size: -; d_call: -; v_call: TRBV11-2; cdr3_aa: CASSPDTNTEAFF; cdr3_nt: TGTGCCAGCTCACCGGACACGAACACTGAAGCTTTCTTT
j_call: TRBJ1-2; clone_size: -; d_call: TRBD1; v_call: TRBV2; cdr3_aa: CASSERRQGPGGYTF; cdr3_nt: TGTGCCAGCAGTGAAAGACGACAGGGGCCAGGTGGCTACACCTTC
j_call: TRBJ2-1; clone_size: -; d_call: -; v_call: TRBV5-1; cdr3_aa: CASRERRGNEQFF; cdr3_nt: TGCGCCAGCAGGGAAAGAAGGGGGAATGAGCAGTTCTTC
j_call: TRBJ1-6; clone_size: -; d_call: -; v_call: TRBV10-3; cdr3_aa: CAIKGQAYNSPLHF; cdr3_nt: TGTGCCATCAAGGGACAAGCCTATAATTCACCCCTCCACTTT
j_call: TRBJ1-5; clone_size: -; d_call: -; v_call: TRBV25-1; cdr3_aa: CASSEWGQPQHF; cdr3_nt: TGTGCCAGCAGTGAATGGGGTCAGCCCCAGCATTTT
j_call: TRBJ2-5; clone_size: -; d_call: TRBD2; v_call: TRBV5-4; cdr3_aa: CASTRLAGDSETQYF; cdr3_nt: TGTGCCAGCACCAGACTAGCGGGGGATTCAGAGACCCAGTACTTC
j_call: TRBJ2-7; clone_size: once; d_call: TRBD2; v_call: TRBV7-2; cdr3_aa: CASSPGTSGRKQYF; cdr3_nt: TGTGCCAGCAGTCCCGGGACTAGCGGGAGGAAGCAGTACTTC
j_call: TRBJ2-5; clone_size: -; d_call: -; v_call: TRBV29-1; cdr3_aa: CSVGIGLHQETQYF; cdr3_nt: TGCAGCGTTGGAATCGGCCTTCACCAAGAGACCCAGTACTTC
j_call: TRBJ1-2; clone_size: -; d_call: -; v_call: TRBV7-2; cdr3_aa: CASSFGRLANYGYTF; cdr3_nt: TGTGCCAGCAGCTTTGGACGGCTAGCTAACTATGGCTACACCTTC
j_call: TRBJ2-1; clone_size: -; d_call: TRBD2; v_call: TRBV5-1; cdr3_aa: CASSLGLAGDTEQFF; cdr3_nt: TGCGCCAGCAGCTTAGGTCTAGCGGGGGATACTGAGCAGTTCTTC
j_call: TRBJ2-4; clone_size: once; d_call: TRBD2; v_call: TRBV12-3/TRBV12-4; cdr3_aa: CASSLVWGGAKNIQYF; cdr3_nt: TGTGCCAGCAGTTTAGTTTGGGGGGGAGCCAAAAACATTCAGTACTTC
j_call: TRBJ1-1; clone_size: -; d_call: TRBD1; v_call: TRBV5-1; cdr3_aa: CASSLQGAKNTEAFF; cdr3_nt: TGCGCCAGCAGCTTGCAGGGGGCAAAGAACACTGAAGCTTTCTTT
j_call: TRBJ2-6; clone_size: once; d_call: TRBD1; v_call: TRBV4-2; cdr3_aa: CASGETGRGANVLTF; cdr3_nt: TGTGCCAGCGGGGAGACAGGGCGGGGGGCCAACGTCCTGACTTTC
j_call: TRBJ1-2; clone_size: -; d_call: TRBD1; v_call: TRBV29-1; cdr3_aa: CSASGTGVNYGYTF; cdr3_nt: TGCAGCGCCTCCGGGACAGGGGTAAACTATGGCTACACCTTC
j_call: TRBJ2-7; clone_size: few; d_call: TRBD2; v_call: TRBV29-1; cdr3_aa: CSAGGSGGGISYEQYF; cdr3_nt: TGCAGCGCGGGTGGTAGCGGGGGGGGAATTTCCTACGAGCAGTACTTC
j_call: TRBJ2-7; clone_size: -; d_call: -; v_call: TRBV2; cdr3_aa: CASKRLPYEQYF; cdr3_nt: TGTGCCAGCAAGCGACTCCCCTACGAGCAGTACTTC
j_call: TRBJ1-1; clone_size: -; d_call: TRBD1; v_call: TRBV18; cdr3_aa: CASSPSPDRAGSEAFF; cdr3_nt: TGTGCCAGCTCACCAAGCCCCGACAGGGCCGGCTCTGAAGCTTTCTTT
j_call: TRBJ2-7; clone_size: -; d_call: -; v_call: TRBV7-2; cdr3_aa: CASSLRQSYEQYF; cdr3_nt: TGTGCCAGCAGCTTAAGGCAGTCCTACGAGCAGTACTTC
j_call: TRBJ1-1; clone_size: -; d_call: -; v_call: TRBV20-1; cdr3_aa: CSALEDMNTEAFF; cdr3_nt: TGCAGTGCTTTAGAGGACATGAACACTGAAGCTTTCTTT
j_call: TRBJ2-1; clone_size: -; d_call: -; v_call: TRBV29-1; cdr3_aa: CSAPTPTGGAYNEQFF; cdr3_nt: TGCAGCGCCCCTACCCCAACTGGCGGGGCGTACAATGAGCAGTTCTTC
j_call: TRBJ1-2; clone_size: -; d_call: -; v_call: TRBV2; cdr3_aa: CASRPLTRGIHYGYTF; cdr3_nt: TGTGCCAGCAGGCCATTGACTAGGGGGATTCACTATGGCTACACCTTC
j_call: TRBJ1-5; clone_size: -; d_call: -; v_call: TRBV5-6; cdr3_aa: CASSSSGLNQPQHF; cdr3_nt: TGTGCCAGCAGCTCCTCAGGGTTAAACCAGCCCCAGCATTTT
j_call: TRBJ2-1; clone_size: -; d_call: TRBD2; v_call: TRBV7-9; cdr3_aa: CASEGGAGYYNEQFF; cdr3_nt: TGTGCCAGCGAGGGCGGAGCGGGGTACTACAATGAGCAGTTCTTC
j_call: TRBJ1-2; clone_size: -; d_call: TRBD1; v_call: TRBV29-1; cdr3_aa: CSASDRANYGYTF; cdr3_nt: TGCAGCGCTTCGGACAGGGCTAACTATGGCTACACCTTC
j_call: TRBJ1-1; clone_size: -; d_call: TRBD1; v_call: TRBV6-5; cdr3_aa: CASSYQTGETTEAFF; cdr3_nt: TGTGCCAGCAGTTACCAGACAGGGGAAACCACTGAAGCTTTCTTT
j_call: TRBJ2-2; clone_size: -; d_call: TRBD1; v_call: TRBV29-1; cdr3_aa: CCIRQGFDTGELFF; cdr3_nt: TGCTGCATCCGACAGGGTTTTGACACCGGGGAGCTGTTTTTT
j_call: TRBJ1-1; clone_size: -; d_call: -; v_call: TRBV29-1; cdr3_aa: CSVDGNTEAFF; cdr3_nt: TGCAGCGTTGACGGGAACACTGAAGCTTTCTTT
j_call: TRBJ1-2; clone_size: -; d_call: TRBD1; v_call: TRBV2; cdr3_aa: CASRTGAPYGYTF; cdr3_nt: TGTGCCAGCCGTACAGGGGCCCCCTATGGCTACACCTTC